Only one count was recorded for the clone carrying this T cell receptor (beta chain). Original processing methods: Cell counts per sample came from amplifying reference gene primers. Clones were sequenced by immunoSEQ multiplex PCR, and TCRdb holds only the in-frame ones, with some missing. The V and J calls and clone size are taken from that table; D and trimming were inferred from the DNA. The data hold around 70,000 clones, with over 80% observed a single time. These data originate in a study of blood T cell repertoires in COVID-19. Turning to the study itself: Acute and convalescent COVID-19 specimens originated in the United States, Italy and Spain. Sources were T cells, B-cell-depleted T cells, or PBMCs; the material itself was cDNA or gDNA.

V was cut by 6 bases and J by 0 bases, with 9 bases left in between. This CDR3 has 14 residues. From germline, CDR1 is LNHDA and CDR2 SQIVND (reference sequence). This chain joins TRBV19 and TRBJ2-1, with D maybe TRBD1 (6 bases). The sample consisted of peripheral blood. The origin of this receptor is a woman aged 60-70 years with acute or convalescent COVID-19. The CDR3 nucleotides are TGTGCCAGTAGACAGGGTCCCTCCTACAATGAGCAGTTCTTC. It yields the protein CASRQGPSYNEQFF.